The T cell receptor beta chain under discussion was sequenced for a study of T cell responses to AZD1222 COVID-19 vaccine. This clone was counted a single time. Its antigen is as yet unknown. V lost 4 bases to trimming and J lost 5 bases, with 15 bases between them. This CDR3 has 14 amino acids. The germline gives CDR1 SGHNT, CDR2 YYREEE (reference sequence). Measured with immunoSEQ multiplex PCR; TCRdb has only the in-frame clones, and not every one. Of 180,000 or so clones in the sample, 88% were seen once. Study-wide results and limits: Possibly, clonal diversity was underestimated; donors were largely white British and included more females.

The material was peripheral blood, obtained 28 days after the second AZD1222 dose. The gene calls are TRBV5-4 and TRBJ2-5; D remains ambiguous. The TCR was taken from an adult who received the AZD1222 COVID-19 vaccine. CDR3 bases: TGTGCCAGCAGCCCCGGTGCCGAGAGGGAGACCCAGTACTTC. Amino acid sequence: CASSPGAERETQYF.